This T cell receptor beta chain was sequenced in a study of T cell responses to AZD1222 COVID-19 vaccine. The study, taken as a whole, reports: Reports indicate that nearly half of spike-specific TCRs are directed at unmutated variant regions. No repertoire was sampled before or during the peak T cell response, only after it. Among the donors, most were white British and more were female, and clonal diversity was possibly underestimated.

In germline, CDR1 is SGHRS, CDR2 YFSETQ. CDR3 length: 16 amino acids. V was shortened by 4 bases and J by 1 base, with 14 bases between the two germline ends. Data came from immunoSEQ multiplex PCR; TCRdb stores just in-frame clones and leaves some out. Of around 180,000 clones detected, roughly 91% appear once; the ten largest clones hold 25% to 30%. A remark on this clone: Antigen unknown.

The specimen comprised peripheral blood, sampled 28 days after the second AZD1222 dose. The chain joins TRBV5-1 to TRBJ1-4, with a weak D call TRBD1 (5 bases). This TCR came from an adult who received the AZD1222 COVID-19 vaccine. The CDR3: CASSRNIDRTNEKLFF. The CDR3 DNA follows: TGCGCCAGCAGCCGCAATATCGACAGAACTAATGAAAAACTGTTTTTT.